These 24 T cell receptor beta chains were all obtained from the same sample, sequenced in a study of Graves' ophthalmopathy and Graves' hyperthyroidism. RNA transcripts served as template for amplifying TCR beta CDR3 sequences. HTBI primers were employed in first-round RT-PCR, then a second-round multiplex PCR followed. TCRdb called the multiplex PCR reads again in MiXCR, with one record for every CDR3 protein. The data contain more than 300,000 distinct CDR3 sequences, less than 20% of them singletons. Sequenced input: peripheral blood. These receptor sequences come from a woman between 18 and 29 years old with stable Graves' hyperthyroidism.

This clonotype was counted only a few times. The chain recombines TRBV7-8 with TRBJ2-7; 8 bases agree with TRBD2. The CDR3 has 14 residues. V dropped 5 bases and J dropped 9; count of bases not matched to a gene: 12. Germline V gene data show CDR1 as SGHVS and CDR2 as FQNEAQ. As DNA, the CDR3 is TGTGCCAGCAGCCCCCGGGGGCGGGGGGACGGGCAGTACTTC. Amino acids: CASSPRGRGDGQYF.

This chain joins TRBV7-9 and TRBJ2-4; no reliable D call. This CDR3 contains 11 residues. The V end lost 6 bases, the J end lost 10 bases, and 10 bases lay between the germline ends. Germline-derived CDR1 and CDR2 are SEHNR and FQNEAQ (reference sequence). The CDR3 protein is CASSSFGIQYF. The DNA for the CDR3 is TGTGCCAGCAGTTCTTTCGGGATTCAGTACTTC.

The CDR3 bases are TGTGCCAGCAGCTTAGCTCCTTGGGAGCTGTTTTTT. Translated, it gives CASSLAPWELFF. The chain combines TRBV11-2 with TRBJ2-2; no clear D gene. V was shortened by 1 base and J by 9 bases, with 6 bases between the two germline ends. CDR1 is SGHAT, CDR2 FQNNGV, per germline. The CDR3 is made up of 12 amino acids.

This clonotype was observed many times. This chain connects TRBV7-9 to TRBJ2-4; maybe TRBD1 (6 bases). Trimming pared 4 bases from V and 2 bases from J, leaving 18 bases between. The CDR3 runs to 17 residues. CDR1 is SEHNR and CDR2 is FQNEAQ in the germline V gene (reference sequence). The CDR3 DNA reads as TGTGCCAGCAGCTCCCGCCCCTTACAGGGAACCAAAAACATTCAGTACTTC. Its translation is CASSSRPLQGTKNIQYF.

This clonotype has just one count. At one end, the junction sequence differs from germline, possibly due to a read error. The chain links TRBV12-3 or TRBV12-4 to TRBJ1-2; D gene unclear. This CDR3 has 13 residues. The CDR3 nucleotides read TGTGCCAGCAGTTTGGTAGGGCCCTATGGGTACACCTTC. It translates to CASSLVGPYGYTF.

This clonotype was recorded at least ten times. This chain connects TRBV12-3 or TRBV12-4 to TRBJ2-7; perhaps TRBD1 as D (6 bases). The CDR3 loop spans 14 amino acids. With 2 bases removed from V and 6 bases from J, the gap between germline ends came to 14 bases. The DNA of the CDR3 is TGTGCCAGCAGTTTAATCGCAGGGGCGGGCGAGCAGTACTTC. Amino acids: CASSLIAGAGEQYF.

This clonotype showed up many times. The J gene is TRBJ1-1, the V gene TRBV7-8; D possibly corresponds to TRBD1 (6 bases). CDR3 length: 12 amino acids. Germline V gene lookup returns CDR1 SGHVS and CDR2 FQNEAQ. V gave up 2 bases and J gave up 11 bases, with 12 bases separating them. The CDR3 sequence is CASSLLEGEAFF. The CDR3 DNA follows: TGTGCCAGCAGCTTATTGGAGGGGGAGGCTTTCTTT.

Comment on this clonotype: A much larger clone sits a single nucleotide away, making a read error possible. This chain links TRBV7-8 with TRBJ1-1; 7 nucleotides match TRBD1. J was trimmed by 6 bases and V by 2 bases; bases with no gene match: 6. Germline CDR1 is SGHVS and CDR2 is FQNEAQ. This CDR3 comprises 14 residues. DNA for the CDR3: TGTGCCAGCAGCTTAATAGGGGGCGCCTCTGAAGCTTTCTTT. It yields the protein CASSLIGGASEAFF.

In this sample, this clonotype turned up many times. This chain uses TRBV25-1 with TRBJ1-5; D is unclear. This CDR3 comprises 14 residues. The germline V and J ends were trimmed by 4 bases and 2 bases, with 9 bases remaining between them. Germline V gives CDR1 MGHDK, CDR2 SYGVNS. CDR3: CASSGFKGNQPQHF. CDR3 bases: TGTGCCAGCAGTGGGTTCAAAGGCAATCAGCCCCAGCATTTT.

This clonotype was counted between two and nine times. V and J are TRBV4-1 and TRBJ2-5; TRBD1 agrees at 7 bases. CDR1 is MGHRA, CDR2 YSYEKL, per germline. With 0 bases clipped from V and 5 bases from J, the junction kept 12 bases outside the gene matches. The CDR3 sequence is 17 residues long. The CDR3 sequence is CASSQDGPRGKMETQYF. The CDR3 coding sequence is TGCGCCAGCAGCCAAGATGGTCCCAGGGGGAAGATGGAGACCCAGTACTTC.

This clonotype was seen repeatedly, ten times or more. The V gene is TRBV2, the J gene TRBJ2-7, with D uncertain. This CDR3 is built from 14 residues. V lost 0 bases, J lost 3 bases, and 9 bases lay in between. Germline V gene data show CDR1 as SNHLY and CDR2 as FYNNEI. CDR3 nucleotides: TGTGCCAGCAGTGAAGCGCGACAAATCTACGAGCAGTACTTC. This translates into CASSEARQIYEQYF.

This clonotype has at least ten counts. V and J are TRBV20-1 and TRBJ2-7; no firm D call. V was trimmed by 2 bases and J by 5 bases, leaving 10 bases between them. There are 12 residues in the CDR3. Germline-derived CDR1 and CDR2 are DFQATT and SNEGSKA (reference sequence). The CDR3 here is CSARKAPDEQYF. CDR3 sequence (DNA): TGCAGTGCTAGAAAGGCGCCGGACGAGCAGTACTTC.

This clonotype was seen at least ten times. The chain has TRBV19 and TRBJ2-6, with D perhaps TRBD1 (5 bases). Germline lookup yields CDR1 LNHDA and CDR2 SQIVND (reference sequence). The V gene lost 3 bases and the J gene lost 0 bases, with 12 bases spanning the gap. This CDR3 is built from 17 residues. Here the CDR3 reads CASSIRVAISGANVLTF. The DNA for the CDR3 is TGTGCCAGTAGTATCAGGGTGGCTATCTCTGGGGCCAACGTCCTGACTTTC.

The J gene is TRBJ2-5, the V gene TRBV5-1; TRBD2 might be the D (6 bases). The V and J ends lost 0 bases and 5 bases respectively, with 14 bases between them. The CDR3 sequence is 15 residues long. In germline, CDR1 is SGHRS, CDR2 YFSETQ. In nucleotides, the CDR3 is TGCGCCAGCAGCTTGGGCGGGGCTGGGGAGGAGACCCAGTACTTC. As protein: CASSLGGAGEETQYF.

This clonotype was observed many times. A clone one base away is much larger, so this may be a read error. It is likely a read error, because the conserved phenylalanine at the end of the CDR3 is missing. This chain links TRBV6-1 with TRBJ1-1; tentative D call: TRBD1 (6 bases). This CDR3 is 14 amino acids long. The V and J ends lost 3 bases and 6 bases respectively, with 14 bases between them. Germline V CDR1 and CDR2: MNHNS, SASEGT. The CDR3 DNA follows: TGTGCCAGCAGTGATAGGGGGGGCGCGGCTGAAGCTTTCCTT. Encoded protein: CASSDRGGAAEAFL.

This clonotype has ten or more counts. The chain carries TRBV11-2 and TRBJ1-1, with TRBD1 as a possible D gene (5 bases). The CDR3 loop spans 14 amino acids. V was pared by 2 bases and J by 5 bases, with 12 bases between. Germline V gene data show CDR1 as SGHAT and CDR2 as FQNNGV. As DNA, the CDR3 is TGTGCCAGCAGCTTACCGGGGCTACGAACTGAAGCTTTCTTT. Encoded protein: CASSLPGLRTEAFF. The entire variable domain, with the rest obtained from reference TRBV11-2 and TRBJ1-1, is as follows: EAGVAQSPRYKIIEKRQSVAFWCNPISGHATLYWYQQILGQGPKLLIQFQNNGVVDDSQLPKDRFSAERLKGVDSTLKIQPAKLEDSAVYLCASSLPGLRTEAFFGQGTRLTVV.

This clonotype was seen ten or more times. The chain employs TRBV6-1 and TRBJ1-2, with D possibly being TRBD1 (5 bases). CDR1 and CDR2 from the germline V gene are MNHNS and SASEGT. This CDR3 region has 13 residues. The V and J ends lost 6 bases and 6 bases respectively, with 14 bases between them. CDR3: CASRDAGRDGYTF. For the CDR3, the DNA is TGTGCCAGCAGGGACGCAGGGAGGGATGGCTACACCTTC.

This clonotype was observed a few times. The chain has TRBV6-5 and TRBJ2-2, with D possibly matching TRBD1 (5 bases). V shed 4 bases and J shed 6 bases, with 12 bases lying between them. Germline CDR1 is MNHEY and CDR2 is SVGAGI. This CDR3 region has 14 residues. CDR3 DNA: TGTGCCAGCAGTTTAGGGGTCTTTCCCGGGGAGCTGTTTTTT. It translates to CASSLGVFPGELFF.

This clonotype appeared many times. The rearrangement uses TRBV27 and TRBJ1-2; 7 bases are a match to TRBD1. Germline V gene lookup returns CDR1 MNHEY and CDR2 SMNVEV (reference sequence). The J segment lost 2 bases and the V segment lost 6 bases, leaving 6 bases of the junction unmatched. This CDR3 spans 14 amino acids. The CDR3 DNA is TGTGCCAGCAGACTTAGGGGGCAAAACTATGGCTACACCTTC. Residues: CASRLRGQNYGYTF.

This clonotype was seen many times. This chain joins TRBV6-1 and TRBJ1-5, with D unclear. The CDR3 totals 15 residues. Germline CDR1 MNHNS, CDR2 SASEGT. Trimming took off 3 bases at V and 2 bases at J, with 11 bases between the two ends. This chain's CDR3 is CASSESRVRNQPQHF. In DNA, the CDR3 is TGTGCCAGCAGTGAGAGCCGGGTGCGCAATCAGCCCCAGCATTTT.

Of note for this clonotype: A much more abundant neighbour one base away suggests this may be a read error. The rearrangement uses TRBV7-2 and TRBJ1-1; a possible D gene is TRBD1 (5 bases). The V end lost 7 bases, the J end lost 4 bases, and 19 bases lay between the germline ends. The CDR3 length is 15 residues. Germline V gene data show CDR1 as SGHTA and CDR2 as FQGNSA. The CDR3 loop reads CASMDTLEGVTEAFF. The CDR3 nucleotides read TGTGCCAGCATGGACACGCTCGAGGGTGTCACTGAAGCTTTCTTT.

The V call is TRBV6-1, the J call TRBJ1-5; weak D call: TRBD1 (5 bases). From germline, CDR1 is MNHNS and CDR2 SASEGT. The CDR3 has 13 amino acids. V was shortened by 8 bases and J by 6 bases, with 14 bases between the two germline ends. The DNA of the CDR3 is TGTGCCAGCTCCCCCAGGGTCCGTCAGCCCCAGCATTTT. This codes for CASSPRVRQPQHF.

At least ten counts were recorded for this clonotype. The chain carries TRBV6-1 and TRBJ2-5; unclear D gene. V was pared by 8 bases and J by 9 bases, with 13 bases between. CDR1 and CDR2 (germline): MNHNS, SASEGT. CDR3 length: 11 residues. The CDR3 here is CASYSMSAQYF. CDR3 DNA: TGTGCCAGCTACAGCATGAGCGCCCAGTACTTC.

This rearrangement joins TRBV7-2 to TRBJ2-4, with unresolved D. CDR1 SGHTA and CDR2 FQGNSA come from the germline V gene. The CDR3 spans 14 residues. With 5 bases removed from V and 0 bases from J, the gap between germline ends came to 8 bases. CDR3 DNA: TGTGCCAGCAGCCAAGCAATAGCCAAAAACATTCAGTACTTC. It codes for CASSQAIAKNIQYF.